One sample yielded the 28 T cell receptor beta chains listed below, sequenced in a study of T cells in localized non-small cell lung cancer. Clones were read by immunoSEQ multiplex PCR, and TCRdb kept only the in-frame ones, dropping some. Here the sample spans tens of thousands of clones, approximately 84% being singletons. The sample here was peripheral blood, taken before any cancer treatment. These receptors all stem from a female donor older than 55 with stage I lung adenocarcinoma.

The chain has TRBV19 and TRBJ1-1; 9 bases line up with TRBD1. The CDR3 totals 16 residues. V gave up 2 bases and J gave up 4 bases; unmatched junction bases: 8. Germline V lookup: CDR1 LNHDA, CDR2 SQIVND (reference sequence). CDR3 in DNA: TGTGCCAGTAGTATAACACAGGGGGCGATTGGCACTGAAGCTTTCTTT. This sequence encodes CASSITQGAIGTEAFF.

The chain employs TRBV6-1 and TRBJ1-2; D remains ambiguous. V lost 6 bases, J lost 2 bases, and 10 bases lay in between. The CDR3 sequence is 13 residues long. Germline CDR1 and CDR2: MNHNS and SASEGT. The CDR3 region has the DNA TGTGCCAGCAGCGACCAGATAAACTATGGCTACACCTTC. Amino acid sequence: CASSDQINYGYTF.

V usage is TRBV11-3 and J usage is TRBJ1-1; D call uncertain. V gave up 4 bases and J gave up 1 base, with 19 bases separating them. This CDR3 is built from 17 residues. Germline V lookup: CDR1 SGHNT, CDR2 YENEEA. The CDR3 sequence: CASSSPLIREANTEAFF. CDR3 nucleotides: TGTGCCAGCAGCTCCCCCTTAATCCGCGAAGCGAACACTGAAGCTTTCTTT.

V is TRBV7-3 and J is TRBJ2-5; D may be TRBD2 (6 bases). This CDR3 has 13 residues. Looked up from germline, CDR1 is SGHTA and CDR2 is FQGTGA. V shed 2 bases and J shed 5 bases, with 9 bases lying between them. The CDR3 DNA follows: TGTGCCAGCAGCTTAGGAGGGTTCGAGACCCAGTACTTC. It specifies CASSLGGFETQYF. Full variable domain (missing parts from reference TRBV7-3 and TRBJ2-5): GAGVSQTPSNKVTEKGKYVELRCDPISGHTALYWYRQSLGQGPEFLIYFQGTGAADDSGLPNDRFFAVRPEGSVSTLKIQRTERGDSAVYLCASSLGGFETQYFGPGTRLLVL.

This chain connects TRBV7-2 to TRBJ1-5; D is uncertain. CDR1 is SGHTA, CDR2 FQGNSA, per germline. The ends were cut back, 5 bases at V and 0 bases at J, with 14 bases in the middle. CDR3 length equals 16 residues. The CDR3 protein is CASSRPPLGSNQPQHF. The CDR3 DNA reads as TGTGCCAGCAGCCGCCCGCCCCTCGGTAGCAATCAGCCCCAGCATTTT.

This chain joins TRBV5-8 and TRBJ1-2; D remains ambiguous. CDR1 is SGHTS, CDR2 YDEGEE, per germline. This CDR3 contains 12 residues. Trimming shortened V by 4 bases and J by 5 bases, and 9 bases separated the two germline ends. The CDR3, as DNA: TGTGCCAGCAGCCCGGGATTATATGGCTACACCTTC. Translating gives CASSPGLYGYTF.

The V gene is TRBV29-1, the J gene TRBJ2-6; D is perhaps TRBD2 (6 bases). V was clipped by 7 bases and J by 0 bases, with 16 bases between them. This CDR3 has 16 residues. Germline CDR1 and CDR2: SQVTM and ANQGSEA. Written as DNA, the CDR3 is TGCAGCGCCCGTCTCGCGGGAACCTCTGGGGCCAACGTCCTGACTTTC. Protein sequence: CSARLAGTSGANVLTF.

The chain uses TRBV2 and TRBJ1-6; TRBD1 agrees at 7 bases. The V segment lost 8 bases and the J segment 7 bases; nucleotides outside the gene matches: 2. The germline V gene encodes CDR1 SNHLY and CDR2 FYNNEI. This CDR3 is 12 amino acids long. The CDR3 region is CASGTDNSPLHF. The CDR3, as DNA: TGTGCCAGCGGGACAGACAATTCACCCCTCCACTTT.

CDR3 bases: TGCGCCAGCAGCTTGGTTGGGGGAGCTGGGGCCAACGTCCTGACTTTC. Amino acids: CASSLVGGAGANVLTF. This rearrangement joins TRBV5-1 to TRBJ2-6, with D possibly called TRBD1 or TRBD2 (5 bases each). Per germline, CDR1 SGHRS and CDR2 YFSETQ. The CDR3 has 16 residues. Trimming left V 0 bases short and J 2 bases short, with 9 bases between.

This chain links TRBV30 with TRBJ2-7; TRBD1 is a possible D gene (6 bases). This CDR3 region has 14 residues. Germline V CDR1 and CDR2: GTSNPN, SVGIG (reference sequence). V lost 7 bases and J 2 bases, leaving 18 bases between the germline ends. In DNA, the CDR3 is TGTGCCTCTCACCCTGGGGACAAGACCTACGAGCAGTACTTC. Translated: CASHPGDKTYEQYF.

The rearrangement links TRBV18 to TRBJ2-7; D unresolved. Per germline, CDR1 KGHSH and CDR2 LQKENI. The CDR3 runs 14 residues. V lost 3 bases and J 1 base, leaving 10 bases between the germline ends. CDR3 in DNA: TGTGCCAGCTCACCGTTCAGAAATTCCTACGAGCAGTACTTC. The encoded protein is CASSPFRNSYEQYF.

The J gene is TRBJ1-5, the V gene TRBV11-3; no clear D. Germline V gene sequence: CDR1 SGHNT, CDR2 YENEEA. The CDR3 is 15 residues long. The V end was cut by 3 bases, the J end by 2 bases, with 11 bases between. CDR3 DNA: TGTGCCAGCAGCTTTTACCCCGGGGGCAATCAGCCCCAGCATTTT. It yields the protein CASSFYPGGNQPQHF.

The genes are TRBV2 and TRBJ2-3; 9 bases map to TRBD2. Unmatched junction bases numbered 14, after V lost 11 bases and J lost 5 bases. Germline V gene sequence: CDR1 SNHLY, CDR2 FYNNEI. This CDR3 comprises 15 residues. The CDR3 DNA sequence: TGTGCCTCAAGAGGAAGGACTAGCGAGGGAGATACGCAGTATTTT. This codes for CASRGRTSEGDTQYF.

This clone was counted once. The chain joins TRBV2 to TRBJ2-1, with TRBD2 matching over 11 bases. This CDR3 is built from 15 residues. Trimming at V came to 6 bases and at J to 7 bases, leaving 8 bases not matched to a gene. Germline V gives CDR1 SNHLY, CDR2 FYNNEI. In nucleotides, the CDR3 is TGTGCCAGCAGGGAACTAGCGGGAGTTGCTAATGAGCAGTTCTTC. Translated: CASRELAGVANEQFF.

CDR3 nucleotide sequence: TGTGCTTGCTCCTCGGAACTCCACCTACACGAGCAGTACTTC. Protein sequence: CACSSELHLHEQYF. The rearrangement uses TRBV21-1 and TRBJ2-7. TRBV21-1 is an annotated pseudogene. This CDR3 has 14 residues.

The CDR3 reads CASSKEDGAGVGNEQFF. CDR3 coding DNA: TGTGCCAGCAGCAAAGAAGATGGCGCGGGAGTGGGCAATGAGCAGTTCTTC. The chain couples TRBV21-1 to TRBJ2-1; TRBD2, the D gene given by the table, was not confirmed from the DNA. TRBV21-1 is a pseudogene segment. The CDR3 sequence is 17 residues long.

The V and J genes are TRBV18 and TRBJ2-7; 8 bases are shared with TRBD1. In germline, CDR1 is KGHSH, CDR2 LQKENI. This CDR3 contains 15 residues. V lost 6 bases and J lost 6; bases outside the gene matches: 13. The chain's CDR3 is CASSPQGQGAGEQYF. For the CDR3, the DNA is TGTGCCAGCTCCCCGCAGGGGCAGGGGGCTGGCGAGCAGTACTTC. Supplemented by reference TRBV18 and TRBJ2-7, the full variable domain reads NAGVMQNPRHLVRRRGQEARLRCSPMKGHSHVYWYRQLPEEGLKFMVYLQKENIIDESGMPKERFSAEFPKEGPSILRIQQVVRGDSAAYFCASSPQGQGAGEQYFGPGTRLTVT.

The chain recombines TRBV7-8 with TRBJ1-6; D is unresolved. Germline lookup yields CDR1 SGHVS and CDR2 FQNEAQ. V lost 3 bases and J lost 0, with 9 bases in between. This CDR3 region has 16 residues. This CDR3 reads CASSLMGSSYNSPLHF. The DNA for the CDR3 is TGTGCCAGCAGCTTGATGGGCAGCTCCTATAATTCACCCCTCCACTTT.

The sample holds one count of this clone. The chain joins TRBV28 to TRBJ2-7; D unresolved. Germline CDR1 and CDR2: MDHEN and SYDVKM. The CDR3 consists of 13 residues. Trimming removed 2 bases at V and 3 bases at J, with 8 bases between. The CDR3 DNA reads TGTGCCAGCAGTTTACGAGGTTACTACGAGCAGTACTTC. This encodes CASSLRGYYEQYF.

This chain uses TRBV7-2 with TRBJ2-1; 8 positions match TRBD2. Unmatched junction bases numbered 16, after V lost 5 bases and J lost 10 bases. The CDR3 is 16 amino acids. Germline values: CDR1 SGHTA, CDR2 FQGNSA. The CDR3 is CASSVAGTSLPREQFF. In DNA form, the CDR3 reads TGTGCCAGCAGCGTCGCCGGGACTAGTCTCCCCCGGGAGCAGTTCTTC.

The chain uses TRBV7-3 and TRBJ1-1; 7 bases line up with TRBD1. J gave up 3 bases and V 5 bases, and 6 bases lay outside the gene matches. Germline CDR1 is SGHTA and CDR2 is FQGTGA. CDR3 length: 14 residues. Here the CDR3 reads CASSAARGDTEAFF. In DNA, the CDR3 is TGTGCCAGCAGCGCCGCCAGGGGGGACACTGAAGCTTTCTTT.

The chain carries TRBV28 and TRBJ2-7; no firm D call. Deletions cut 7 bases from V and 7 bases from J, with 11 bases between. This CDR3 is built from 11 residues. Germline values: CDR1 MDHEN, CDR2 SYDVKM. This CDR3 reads CASTTGREQYF. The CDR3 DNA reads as TGTGCCAGCACCACGGGTCGTGAGCAGTACTTC.

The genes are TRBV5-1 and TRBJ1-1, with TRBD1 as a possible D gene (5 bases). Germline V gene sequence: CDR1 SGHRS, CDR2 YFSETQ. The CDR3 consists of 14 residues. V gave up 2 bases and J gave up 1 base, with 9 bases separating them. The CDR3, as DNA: TGCGCCAGCAGCTTCGGGGGGACGAACACTGAAGCTTTCTTT. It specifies CASSFGGTNTEAFF.

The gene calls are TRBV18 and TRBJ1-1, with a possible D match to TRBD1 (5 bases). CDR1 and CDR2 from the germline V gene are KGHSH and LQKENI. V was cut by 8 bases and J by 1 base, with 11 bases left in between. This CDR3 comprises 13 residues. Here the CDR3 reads CASQKDRNTEAFF. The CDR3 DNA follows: TGTGCCAGCCAAAAAGACAGGAACACTGAAGCTTTCTTT.

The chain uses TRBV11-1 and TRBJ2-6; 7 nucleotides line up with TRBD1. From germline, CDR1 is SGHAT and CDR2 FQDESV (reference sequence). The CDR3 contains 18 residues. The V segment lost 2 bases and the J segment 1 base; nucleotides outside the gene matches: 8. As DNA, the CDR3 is TGTGCCAGCAGCTTAATCACGGGACAGTATTCTGGGGCCAACGTCCTGACTTTC. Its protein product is CASSLITGQYSGANVLTF.

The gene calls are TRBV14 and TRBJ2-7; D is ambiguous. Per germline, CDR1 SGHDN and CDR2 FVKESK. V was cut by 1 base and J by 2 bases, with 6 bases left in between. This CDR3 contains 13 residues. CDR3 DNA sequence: TGTGCCAGCAGCCAAGGGCCGACCTACGAGCAGTACTTC. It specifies CASSQGPTYEQYF.

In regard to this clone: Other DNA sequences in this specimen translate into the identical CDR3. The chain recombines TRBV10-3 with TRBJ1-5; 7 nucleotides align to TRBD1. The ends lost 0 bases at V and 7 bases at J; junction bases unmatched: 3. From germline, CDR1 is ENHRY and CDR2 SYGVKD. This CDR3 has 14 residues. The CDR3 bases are TGTGCCATCAGTGAGTCAGGGGGCACGCAGCCCCAGCATTTT. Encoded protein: CAISESGGTQPQHF.

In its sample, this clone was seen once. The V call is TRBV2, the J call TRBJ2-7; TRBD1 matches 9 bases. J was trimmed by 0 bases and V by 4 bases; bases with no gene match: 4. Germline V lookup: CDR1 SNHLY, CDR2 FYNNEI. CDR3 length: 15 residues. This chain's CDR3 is CASSGTGANSYEQYF. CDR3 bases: TGTGCCAGCAGTGGGACAGGGGCGAACTCCTACGAGCAGTACTTC.